The T cell receptor (beta chain) under discussion was sequenced for a study of CD4 T cells in relation to SARS-CoV-2 and coronaviruses. At the level of the study: TCR beta CDR3s were sequenced after roughly nine-day antigen culture of PBMCs.

Points on this clone: Its antigen is not known.

CDR3 length: 15 residues. Germline V lookup: CDR1 SGHRS, CDR2 YFSETQ. V gave up 5 bases and J gave up 0 bases, with 14 bases separating them. Assay: immunoSEQ multiplex PCR; the TCRdb copy retains only in-frame clones and omits some. The table lists 24,000 or so clones, around 78% of them singletons, with about a fifth in the top ten. The unexposed donors gave CD4+ T cells in 2011-2018, prior to COVID-19. The cells were cultured for around ten days before CD4+ T cells were isolated. As cell numbers allowed, unexposed-donor CD4+ T cells faced SARS-CoV-2 S/N and four cold-coronavirus spikes. Study observations and caveats: This crossreactivity analysis covered spike protein alone, no other viral proteins.

The chain has TRBV5-1 and TRBJ1-1; tentative D call: TRBD1 (6 bases). Sequencing was done on a sample of CD4+ T cells from PBMCs, cultured in vitro. The sequence came from a human donor in good health. CDR3 residues: CASREGGQVNTEAFF. As DNA, the CDR3 is TGCGCCAGCAGGGAAGGGGGTCAGGTGAACACTGAAGCTTTCTTT.